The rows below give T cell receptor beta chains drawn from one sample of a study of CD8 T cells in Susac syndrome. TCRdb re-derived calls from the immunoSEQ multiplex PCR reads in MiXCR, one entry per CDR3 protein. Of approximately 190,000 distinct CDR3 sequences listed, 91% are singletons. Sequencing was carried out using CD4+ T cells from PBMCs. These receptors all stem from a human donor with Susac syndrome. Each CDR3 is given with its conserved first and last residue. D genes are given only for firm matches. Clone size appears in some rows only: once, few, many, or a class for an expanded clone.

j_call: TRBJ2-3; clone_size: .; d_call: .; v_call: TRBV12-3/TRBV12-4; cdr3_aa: CASSFAPIADTQYF; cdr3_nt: TGTGCCAGCAGTTTTGCCCCGATCGCAGATACGCAGTATTTT
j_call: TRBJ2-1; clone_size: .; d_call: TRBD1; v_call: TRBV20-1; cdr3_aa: CSAWDSYNEQFF; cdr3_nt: TGCAGTGCTTGGGACAGTTACAATGAGCAGTTCTTC
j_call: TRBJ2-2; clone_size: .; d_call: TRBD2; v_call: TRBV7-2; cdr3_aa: CASSAAGVYDGELFF; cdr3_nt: TGTGCCAGCAGCGCCGCGGGAGTTTATGACGGGGAGCTGTTTTTT
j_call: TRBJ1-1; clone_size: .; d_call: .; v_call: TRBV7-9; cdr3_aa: CASSLVSAERAFF; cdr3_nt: TGTGCCAGCAGCTTAGTCAGTGCCGAGCGGGCTTTCTTT
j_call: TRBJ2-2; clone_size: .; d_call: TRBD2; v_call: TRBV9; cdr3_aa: CASSPRTSGTGELFF; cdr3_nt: TGTGCCAGCAGCCCCCGGACTAGTGGAACCGGGGAGCTGTTTTTT
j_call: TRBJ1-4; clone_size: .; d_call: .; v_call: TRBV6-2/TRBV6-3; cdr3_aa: CASILDTGQKHSNEKLFF; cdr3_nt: TGTGCCAGCATCTTAGACACGGGGCAGAAGCACTCTAATGAAAAACTGTTTTTT
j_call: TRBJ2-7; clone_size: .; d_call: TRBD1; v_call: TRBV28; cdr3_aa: CASSLQGVGDEQYF; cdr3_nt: TGTGCCAGCAGTCTGCAGGGGGTCGGCGACGAGCAGTACTTC
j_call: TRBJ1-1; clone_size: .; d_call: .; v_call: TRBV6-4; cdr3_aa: CASSAMGLPNTEAFF; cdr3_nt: TGTGCCAGCAGTGCCATGGGGCTTCCGAACACTGAAGCTTTCTTT
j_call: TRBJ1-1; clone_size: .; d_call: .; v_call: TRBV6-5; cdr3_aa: CASSYGGRGAFF; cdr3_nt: TGTGCCAGCAGTTACGGGGGACGGGGAGCTTTCTTT
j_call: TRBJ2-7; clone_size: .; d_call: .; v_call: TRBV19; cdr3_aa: CASSSYRDEQYF; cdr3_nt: TGTGCCAGTAGTTCCTACAGGGACGAGCAGTACTTC
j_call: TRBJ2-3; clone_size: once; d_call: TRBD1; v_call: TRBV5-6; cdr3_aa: CASSLAAGQGIDTQYF; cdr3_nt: TGTGCCAGCAGCTTGGCCGCGGGACAGGGTATAGATACGCAGTATTTT
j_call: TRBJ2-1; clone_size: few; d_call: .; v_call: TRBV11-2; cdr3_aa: CASSLESRGVQFF; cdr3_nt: TGTGCCAGCAGCTTAGAATCTAGGGGCGTGCAGTTCTTC
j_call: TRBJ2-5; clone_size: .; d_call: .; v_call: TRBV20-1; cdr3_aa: CSAERQTQETQYF; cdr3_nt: TGCAGTGCGGAGAGACAGACCCAAGAGACCCAGTACTTC
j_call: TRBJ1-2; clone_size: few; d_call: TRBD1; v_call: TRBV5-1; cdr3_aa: CASGQGHGYTF; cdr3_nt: TGCGCCAGCGGACAGGGCCATGGCTACACCTTC
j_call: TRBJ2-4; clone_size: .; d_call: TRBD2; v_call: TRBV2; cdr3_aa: CASQGLAGPIQYF; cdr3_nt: TGTGCCAGCCAAGGACTAGCGGGGCCTATTCAGTACTTC
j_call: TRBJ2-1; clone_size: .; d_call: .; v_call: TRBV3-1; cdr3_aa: CASSQALSSYNEQFF; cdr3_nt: TGTGCCAGCAGCCAAGCGCTGAGCTCCTACAATGAGCAGTTCTTC